Given below is one T cell receptor beta chain in context. This sample is part of a study of blood T cell repertoires in COVID-19. TCRdb keeps only in-frame clones here, not all; method: immunoSEQ multiplex PCR. The sample includes roughly 200,000 clones, approximately 80% seen only once; the top ten take roughly 13%. This receptor was identified in a human donor in a cohort sampled during active COVID-19. The sample comprised peripheral blood.

The CDR3 reads CASSPRDSSYNEQFF. The CDR3 bases are TGTGCCAGCAGTCCCCGGGACAGCTCCTACAATGAGCAGTTCTTC. The J gene is TRBJ2-1, the V gene TRBV28; 7 bases are a match to TRBD1. J gave up 0 bases and V 5 bases, and 4 bases lay outside the gene matches. The germline V gene encodes CDR1 MDHEN and CDR2 SYDVKM. This CDR3 has 15 amino acids.